This passage covers 13 T cell receptor beta chains from one sample sequenced in a study of breast tumors, draining lymph nodes, adjacent tissues. Axillary draining lymph nodes of breast cancer patients supplied the node samples. TCRdb re-called the multiplex PCR reads through MiXCR, storing one row per CDR3 protein. The sample gives approximately 89,000 distinct CDR3 sequences, around 30% of which show up once; more than 7% is in the top ten. The specimen sequenced was axillary lymph node tissue. The receptor source for this set is a female donor with breast cancer. Some clones in this sample may be carry-over from other donors' samples.

Worth noting for this clonotype: The junction and the germline gene differ at one end; a read error may be behind it. The J gene is TRBJ1-5, the V gene TRBV5-6, with D perhaps TRBD1 (6 bases). This CDR3 comprises 14 residues. Germline loops: CDR1 SGHDT, CDR2 YYEEEE. CDR3 region: CASGFRGTNQPQHF. In nucleotides, the CDR3 is TGTGCCAGCGGCTTCAGGGGTACCAATCAGCCCCAGCATTTT. The whole variable domain, filled in from reference TRBV5-6 and TRBJ1-5, reads DAGVTQSPTHLIKTRGQQVTLRCSPKSGHDTVSWYQQALGQGPQFIFQYYEEEERQRGNFPDRFSGHQFPNYSSELNVNALLLGDSALYLCASGFRGTNQPQHFGDGTRLSIL.

About this clonotype: This may come from a read error, since a much larger clone is one base off. The gene calls are TRBV20-1 and TRBJ1-1; TRBD1 is a possible D gene (6 bases). The germline V and J ends were trimmed by 1 base and 5 bases, with 17 bases remaining between them. Germline V gene lookup returns CDR1 DFQATT and CDR2 SNEGSKA (reference sequence). This CDR3 comprises 15 residues. The CDR3, as DNA: TGCAGTGCTAGAGTGGTAGGCACGAGGGGGACTGAAGCTTTCTTT. Amino acid sequence: CSARVVGTRGTEAFF.

The chain combines TRBV20-1 with TRBJ2-2, with D possibly TRBD1 on 6 matching bases. This CDR3 is built from 14 residues. Germline CDR1 is DFQATT and CDR2 is SNEGSKA (reference sequence). V dropped 3 bases and J dropped 1 base, with 9 bases sitting between them. The CDR3 DNA is TGCAGTGCTAGCAGAGGGGGGAACACCGGGGAGCTGTTTTTT. Translation gives CSASRGGNTGELFF.

In this sample, this clonotype turned up a few times. A much bigger clone sits one base away, suggesting this may be a read error. V gene TRBV5-6 combines with J gene TRBJ1-2, with D unclear. Germline-derived CDR1 and CDR2 are SGHDT and YYEEEE. The CDR3 extends over 15 amino acids. Between the trimmed V and J ends, which lost 2 bases and 2 bases, there was a span of 13 bases. The CDR3 DNA sequence: TGTGCCAGCAGCTTTCGGTCAGCGGGGAACTATGGCTACACCTTC. Protein product: CASSFRSAGNYGYTF.

V gene TRBV7-6 combines with J gene TRBJ2-7; maybe TRBD1 (6 bases). The CDR3 covers 13 residues. V lost 8 bases and J lost 5, with 16 bases in between. Germline V gives CDR1 SGHVS, CDR2 FNYEAQ. CDR3 in DNA: TGTGCCAGCCCCACCGACAGGTCGCACGAGCAGTACTTC. The encoded protein is CASPTDRSHEQYF.

V and J are TRBV7-2 and TRBJ1-5, with D maybe TRBD1 (5 bases). The length of the CDR3 is 16 residues. Looked up from germline, CDR1 is SGHTA and CDR2 is FQGNSA. Trimming removed 4 bases from V and 1 base from J, with 14 bases in between. CDR3 in DNA: TGTGCCAGCAGCTCCAGTGGGCAGGGCAGCAATCAGCCCCAGCATTTT. Its protein is CASSSSGQGSNQPQHF. Variable domain in full (rest from reference TRBV7-2 and TRBJ1-5): GAGVSQSPSNKVTEKGKDVELRCDPISGHTALYWYRQSLGQGLEFLIYFQGNSAPDKSGLPSDRFSAERTGGSVSTLTIQRTQQEDSAVYLCASSSSGQGSNQPQHFGDGTRLSIL.

Details on this clonotype: Since a much larger clone is just one base distant, this may be a read error. This sequence joins TRBV12-3 or TRBV12-4 and TRBJ2-1; 8 bases match TRBD2. The CDR3 is 15 residues long. For the CDR3, the DNA is TGTGCCAGCAAACGCGGGACTAGTATTCGCAATGACCAGTTCTTC. Protein sequence: CASKRGTSIRNDQFF.

Ten or more counts support this clonotype. The V gene is TRBV2, the J gene TRBJ2-7; D may be TRBD1 (7 bases). The CDR3 is made up of 14 amino acids. Germline V gene sequence: CDR1 SNHLY, CDR2 FYNNEI. V was trimmed by 1 base and J by 5 bases, leaving 12 bases between them. The CDR3 region is CASSEGQGGHEQYF. Here the CDR3 DNA reads TGTGCCAGCAGTGAAGGACAGGGAGGCCACGAGCAGTACTTC.

Comments on this clonotype: The CDR3 ends on some other residue instead of the conserved phenylalanine or tryptophan, so this is likely a read error. The chain recombines TRBV7-2 with TRBJ2-5; TRBD2 might be the D (7 bases). Per the germline V gene, CDR1 is SGHTA and CDR2 is FQGNSA. The CDR3 consists of 14 residues. The CDR3 DNA sequence: TGCGCCAGCAGCTTCGCGGGGGCCCAAGAGACCCAGTACCTC. This encodes CASSFAGAQETQYL.

This clonotype was observed many times. The chain carries TRBV5-1 and TRBJ2-7, with 8 bases identical to TRBD2. The CDR3 is 14 residues long. The ends lost 5 bases at V and 0 bases at J; junction bases unmatched: 4. Germline CDR1 reads SGHRS; CDR2 reads YFSETQ. The chain's CDR3 is CASRNSGNSYEQYF. Here the CDR3 DNA reads TGCGCCAGCAGAAATAGCGGGAACTCCTACGAGCAGTACTTC.

This clonotype showed up many times. This chain connects TRBV20-1 to TRBJ2-1, with TRBD2 identical over 12 bases. The CDR3 consists of 17 residues. Germline assignment: CDR1 DFQATT and CDR2 SNEGSKA (reference sequence). V shed 0 bases, J shed 3 bases, and the junction held 6 bases outside the gene matches. CDR3 sequence (DNA): TGCAGTGCTAGAGATTTTCTGACTAGCGGGAGCTACAATGAGCAGTTCTTC. Amino acid sequence: CSARDFLTSGSYNEQFF.

Of note for this clonotype: At one end the junction does not follow the germline gene, possibly because of a read error. The chain joins TRBV11-3 to TRBJ2-7; D tentatively reads TRBD1 or TRBD2 (5 bases each). This CDR3 has 17 amino acids. Germline values: CDR1 SGHNT, CDR2 YENEEA. The CDR3: CVSSLEMGPKGVYEQYF. CDR3 bases: TGTGTCAGCAGCTTAGAAATGGGACCCAAGGGAGTATACGAGCAGTACTTC.

This clonotype was recorded at least ten times. V gene TRBV20-1 combines with J gene TRBJ2-5, with unresolved D. Trimming took off 3 bases at V and 3 bases at J, with 11 bases between the two ends. The CDR3 is 13 residues long. Germline lookup yields CDR1 DFQATT and CDR2 SNEGSKA (reference sequence). This CDR3 reads CSARASLKETQYF. Here the CDR3 DNA reads TGCAGTGCTAGGGCATCTCTAAAAGAGACCCAGTACTTC.